This T cell receptor (beta chain) derives from a study of blood T cell repertoires in COVID-19. Per the germline V gene, CDR1 is SGHTA and CDR2 is FQGNSA. The trim removed 3 bases at V and 8 bases at J, leaving 6 bases unmatched. The CDR3 extends over 14 amino acids. Generated by immunoSEQ multiplex PCR, the TCRdb table keeps only in-frame clones and is missing some. The profile covers 150,000 or so clones, with approximately 80% appearing a single time and 9% to 14% taken by the ten largest. The material sequenced was peripheral blood. This receptor was identified in a woman between 55 and 75 years old with COVID-19, enrolled during active disease. The chain combines TRBV7-2 with TRBJ1-4; 7 positions agree with TRBD1. CDR3 protein: CASSFDRVKEKLFF. As DNA, the CDR3 is TGTGCCAGCAGCTTCGACAGGGTGAAAGAAAAACTGTTTTTT.